This T cell receptor (beta chain) came from a study of blood T cell repertoires in COVID-19. Study overall: Some COVID-19 samples were acute and others convalescent; all came from the United States, Italy and Spain. From T cells, B-cell-depleted T cells, or PBMCs came the material, which was cDNA or gDNA.

As originally analysed: Estimation of nucleated cell counts relied on the amplification of reference gene primers. The assay was immunoSEQ multiplex PCR, and TCRdb's table has in-frame clones only and misses some. The DNA was the basis for D and trimming; V, J and clone size are from that table. The sample shows some 90,000 clones, around 78% of them seen only once. V lost 3 bases, J lost 5 bases, and 17 bases lay in between. CDR1 is SGHRS and CDR2 is YFSETQ in the germline V gene. This CDR3 region has 15 residues. The receptor was isolated from a human donor in a cohort sampled during active COVID-19. This rearrangement joins TRBV5-1 to TRBJ2-5; maybe TRBD2 (6 bases). Sequencing was done on a sample of peripheral blood. The CDR3 DNA is TGCGCCAGCAGCTCCCTCAGCGGGTCCGGGGAGACCCAGTACTTC. This translates into CASSSLSGSGETQYF.